This is a list of T cell receptor beta chains from one sample in a study of OX40 agonist ivuxolimab in advanced cancers. This table comes from immunoSEQ multiplex PCR, and its TCRdb copy is limited to in-frame clones, with some not included. The table includes tens of thousands of clones, 86% detected once. This specimen was CD4+ or CD8+ T cells sorted from blood, taken in a trial of the OX40 agonist ivuxolimab. The receptors were sampled from an adult with an advanced solid tumor such as melanoma, head and neck, liver or kidney cancer. Both conserved end residues are part of each CDR3. Fields, in order: CDR3 DNA, CDR3 protein, V gene, clone size, D gene, J gene. A D gene is named only where the DNA matches it firmly. Expanded clones are given a class, and other clones once, few, many or no size at all.

cdr3_nt: TGCGCCAGCAGCCTTCGTCGGGAGTCGGGAAACATTCAGTACTTC
cdr3_aa: CASSLRRESGNIQYF
v_call: TRBV4-1
clone_size: -
d_call: -
j_call: TRBJ2-4

cdr3_nt: TGTGCCTGGAGCTACTTCTTCGGGGATACGCAGTATTTT
cdr3_aa: CAWSYFFGDTQYF
v_call: TRBV30
clone_size: once
d_call: -
j_call: TRBJ2-3

cdr3_nt: TGTGCCAGCAGCCAAGGGAATTTCGGACTAGCGCATAAAAACATTCAGTACTTC
cdr3_aa: CASSQGNFGLAHKNIQYF
v_call: TRBV4-2
clone_size: -
d_call: TRBD2
j_call: TRBJ2-4

cdr3_nt: TGTGCCAGCAGCTTAACTAATTACGAGCAGTACTTC
cdr3_aa: CASSLTNYEQYF
v_call: TRBV11-3
clone_size: -
d_call: -
j_call: TRBJ2-7

cdr3_nt: TGTGCCAGCAGCTTGCTCAGGGGGCGAACCTACGAGCAGTACTTC
cdr3_aa: CASSLLRGRTYEQYF
v_call: TRBV11-2
clone_size: -
d_call: TRBD1
j_call: TRBJ2-7

cdr3_nt: TGTGCCAGCAGCGTAAGTCTTAGCTCCTACAATGAGCAGTTCTTC
cdr3_aa: CASSVSLSSYNEQFF
v_call: TRBV9
clone_size: -
d_call: -
j_call: TRBJ2-1

cdr3_nt: TGTGCCAGTAGTATTATCCAGGGGGTAGATACGCAGTATTTT
cdr3_aa: CASSIIQGVDTQYF
v_call: TRBV19
clone_size: -
d_call: TRBD1
j_call: TRBJ2-3

cdr3_nt: TGTGCCAGCAGACAAGGAAACACCATATATTTT
cdr3_aa: CASRQGNTIYF
v_call: TRBV6-5
clone_size: -
d_call: -
j_call: TRBJ1-3

cdr3_nt: TGTGCCAGCAGTCCGGGGGAAGAGACCCAGTACTTC
cdr3_aa: CASSPGEETQYF
v_call: TRBV9
clone_size: -
d_call: -
j_call: TRBJ2-5

cdr3_nt: TGTGCTAGCAGCCCTGGACAGGGAGAAATAGATACGCAGTATTTT
cdr3_aa: CASSPGQGEIDTQYF
v_call: TRBV7-7
clone_size: -
d_call: TRBD1
j_call: TRBJ2-3

cdr3_nt: TGTGCCAGCAGCTCCAGGGGGCAGGGTGCAGATACGCAGTATTTT
cdr3_aa: CASSSRGQGADTQYF
v_call: TRBV7-8
clone_size: -
d_call: TRBD1
j_call: TRBJ2-3

cdr3_nt: TGCGCCAGCAGCTTGGTCAGGGCGATTCTCTCCTCATTCAAGGGAAGGGCAGATACGCAGTATTTT
cdr3_aa: CASSLVRAILSSFKGRADTQYF
v_call: TRBV5-1
clone_size: -
d_call: -
j_call: TRBJ2-3

cdr3_nt: TGCGCCAGCAGCCCTAAGCGAACAGGGGACTATGGCTACACCTTC
cdr3_aa: CASSPKRTGDYGYTF
v_call: TRBV10-2
clone_size: -
d_call: TRBD1
j_call: TRBJ1-2

cdr3_nt: TGTGCCAGCAGCTGGACGACAGGATACAATGAGCAGTTCTTC
cdr3_aa: CASSWTTGYNEQFF
v_call: TRBV5-5
clone_size: -
d_call: -
j_call: TRBJ2-1

cdr3_nt: TGTGCCAGCAGCTCCCCTAATGAAAAACTGTTTTTT
cdr3_aa: CASSSPNEKLFF
v_call: TRBV7-9
clone_size: -
d_call: -
j_call: TRBJ1-4

cdr3_nt: TGTGCCAGCAGCTCACGGAAGGAAAAACTGTTTTTT
cdr3_aa: CASSSRKEKLFF
v_call: TRBV7-9
clone_size: -
d_call: -
j_call: TRBJ1-4

cdr3_nt: TGTGCCAGCACGCAACAGTTCGGGAACGAGCAGTACTTC
cdr3_aa: CASTQQFGNEQYF
v_call: TRBV11-2
clone_size: -
d_call: -
j_call: TRBJ2-7

cdr3_nt: TGTGCCTGGACCCTAGCGGGGGCCGCGAACACCGGGGAGCTGTTTTTT
cdr3_aa: CAWTLAGAANTGELFF
v_call: TRBV30
clone_size: -
d_call: TRBD2
j_call: TRBJ2-2

cdr3_nt: TGTGCCAGCAGTTACAGGGCCGGGGGGGCGAATGAGCAGTTCTTC
cdr3_aa: CASSYRAGGANEQFF
v_call: TRBV6-5
clone_size: -
d_call: TRBD2
j_call: TRBJ2-1

cdr3_nt: TGTGCCAGCAGCCAGGGACAGGCCCTCCACACCATATATTTT
cdr3_aa: CASSQGQALHTIYF
v_call: TRBV5-4
clone_size: -
d_call: TRBD1
j_call: TRBJ1-3

cdr3_nt: TGCAGCGTCGCCCCCGAGGCAGGGACCAATGAGCAGTTCTTC
cdr3_aa: CSVAPEAGTNEQFF
v_call: TRBV29-1
clone_size: -
d_call: -
j_call: TRBJ2-1

cdr3_nt: TGTGCCAGCAGCCGACAGGGAGGGAACTATGGCTACACCTTC
cdr3_aa: CASSRQGGNYGYTF
v_call: TRBV7-8
clone_size: -
d_call: TRBD1
j_call: TRBJ1-2

cdr3_nt: TGTGCCAGCAGCGTAGGTGCTCCAGATACGCAGTATTTT
cdr3_aa: CASSVGAPDTQYF
v_call: TRBV9
clone_size: -
d_call: -
j_call: TRBJ2-3